This T cell receptor beta chain was captured in a study of cytomegalovirus exposure and HLA in healthy donors. The study, taken as a whole, reports: Trimming of TCR beta V- and J-genes showed a link, identified in a later analysis, to a missense DCLRE1C variant.

Note on this clone: The antigen is undetermined.

The PCR was carried out with 60 Vbeta primers and 13 Jbeta primers. Repertoires were generated with immunoSEQ multiplex PCR, while TCRdb's copy carries only in-frame clones and drops some. The table includes hundreds of thousands of clones, about 78% detected once. Germline values: CDR1 MGHRA, CDR2 YSYEKL. The V segment lost 4 bases and the J segment 1 base; nucleotides outside the gene matches: 9. The CDR3 spans 17 residues. The receptor was derived from a male donor in good health and CMV-seronegative. V is TRBV4-1 and J is TRBJ2-5; 10 nucleotides align to TRBD2. Material for sequencing was PBMCs. CDR3 sequence: CASSPTLAGAFQETQYF. The CDR3 region has the DNA TGCGCCAGCAGCCCCACCCTAGCGGGAGCTTTCCAAGAGACCCAGTACTTC.